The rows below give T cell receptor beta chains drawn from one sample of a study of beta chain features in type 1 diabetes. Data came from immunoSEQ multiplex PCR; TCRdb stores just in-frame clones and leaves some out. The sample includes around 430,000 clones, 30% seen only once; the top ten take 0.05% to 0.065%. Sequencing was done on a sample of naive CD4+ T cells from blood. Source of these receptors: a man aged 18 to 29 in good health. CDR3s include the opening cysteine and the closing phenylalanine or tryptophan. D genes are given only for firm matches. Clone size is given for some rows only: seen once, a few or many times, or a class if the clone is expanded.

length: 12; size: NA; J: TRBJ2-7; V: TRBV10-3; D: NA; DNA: TGTGCCATCAGCGCGGACAGCTACGAGCAGTACTTC; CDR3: CAISADSYEQYF
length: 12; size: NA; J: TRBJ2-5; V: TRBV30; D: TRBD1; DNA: TGTGCCGGGGGACAGGTAATGGAGACCCAGTACTTC; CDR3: CAGGQVMETQYF
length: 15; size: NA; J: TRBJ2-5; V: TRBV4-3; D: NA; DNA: TGCGCCAGCAGCGCGACCACAGGGTACCAAGAGACCCAGTACTTC; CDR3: CASSATTGYQETQYF
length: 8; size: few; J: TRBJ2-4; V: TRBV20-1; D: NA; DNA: TGCAGTGTCCTAGGACAGTACTTC; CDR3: CSVLGQYF
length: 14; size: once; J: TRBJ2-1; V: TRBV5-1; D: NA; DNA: TGCGCCAGCAGCTTGGCCGTCGACAGAAATGAGCAGTTCTTC; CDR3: CASSLAVDRNEQFF
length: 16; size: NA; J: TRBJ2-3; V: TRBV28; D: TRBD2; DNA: TGTGCCAGCAGACCTCGGACTAGCGGGAGGGCAGATACGCAGTATTTT; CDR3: CASRPRTSGRADTQYF
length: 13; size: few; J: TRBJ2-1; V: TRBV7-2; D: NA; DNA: TGTGCCAGCAGCCCGAACCAGTACAATGAGCAGTTCTTC; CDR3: CASSPNQYNEQFF
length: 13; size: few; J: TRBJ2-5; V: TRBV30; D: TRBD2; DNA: TGTGCCTGCCAGGTAGCGGGAGTTGAGACCCAGTACTTC; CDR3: CACQVAGVETQYF
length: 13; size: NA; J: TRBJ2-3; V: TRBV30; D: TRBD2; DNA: TGTGCCTGGAGTGTAGGGAGGGCAGATACGCAGTATTTT; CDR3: CAWSVGRADTQYF
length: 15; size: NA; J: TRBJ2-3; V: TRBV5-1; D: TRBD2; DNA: TGCGCCAGCAGCTTGACTAGCGGGACCACAGATACGCAGTATTTT; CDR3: CASSLTSGTTDTQYF
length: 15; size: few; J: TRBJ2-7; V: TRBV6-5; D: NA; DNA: TGTGCCAGCAGTTACTCCGATTTGGGGATCTACGAGCAGTACTTC; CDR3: CASSYSDLGIYEQYF
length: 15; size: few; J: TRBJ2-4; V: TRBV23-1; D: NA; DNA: TGCGCCAGCAGTCAATCGGTCTCAGGCAAAAACATTCAGTACTTC; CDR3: CASSQSVSGKNIQYF
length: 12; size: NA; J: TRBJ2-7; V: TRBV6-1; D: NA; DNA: TGTGCCAGCAGTGCCGGGGGCTACGAGCAGTACTTC; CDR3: CASSAGGYEQYF
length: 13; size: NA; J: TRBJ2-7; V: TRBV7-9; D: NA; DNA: TGTGCCAGCAGTTTAAGGAAGAGCTACGAGCAGTACTTC; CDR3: CASSLRKSYEQYF
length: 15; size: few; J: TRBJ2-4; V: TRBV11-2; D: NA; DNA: TGTGCCAGCAGCTTCCAAGGGGCGAATGGTAACATTCAGTACTTC; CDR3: CASSFQGANGNIQYF
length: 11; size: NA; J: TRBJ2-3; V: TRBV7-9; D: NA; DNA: TGTGCCAGCAGCCCCCTAGATACGCAGTATTTT; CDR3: CASSPLDTQYF
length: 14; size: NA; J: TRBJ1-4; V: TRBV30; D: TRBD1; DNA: TGTGCCTGGAGTCGGGACAGGGTAGATGAAAAACTGTTTTTT; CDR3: CAWSRDRVDEKLFF
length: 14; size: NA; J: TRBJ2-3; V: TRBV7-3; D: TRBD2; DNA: TGTGCCAGCAGCTTAGGGACTAGCGGGGATACGCAGTATTTT; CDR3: CASSLGTSGDTQYF
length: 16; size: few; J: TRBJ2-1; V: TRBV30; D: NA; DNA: TGTGCCTGGAGTGTATCCCGGACATCCACCCACAATGAGCAGTTCTTC; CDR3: CAWSVSRTSTHNEQFF
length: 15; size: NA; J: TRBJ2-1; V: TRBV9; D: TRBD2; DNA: TGTGCCAGCAGCACGGGACTAGCGGCCTACAATGAGCAGTTCTTC; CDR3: CASSTGLAAYNEQFF
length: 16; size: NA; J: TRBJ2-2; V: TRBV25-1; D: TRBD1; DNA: TGTGCCAGCAGGGCCCGGACAGGGGGGAACACCGGGGAGCTGTTTTTT; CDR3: CASRARTGGNTGELFF
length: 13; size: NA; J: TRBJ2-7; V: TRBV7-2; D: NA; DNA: TGTGCCAGCAGCCCACCGAACTCCTACGAGCAGTACTTC; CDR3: CASSPPNSYEQYF
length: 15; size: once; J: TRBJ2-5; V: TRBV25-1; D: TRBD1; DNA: TGTGCCAGCAGTGAATCGAGGGGGCTGGGGGAGACCCAGTACTTC; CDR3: CASSESRGLGETQYF
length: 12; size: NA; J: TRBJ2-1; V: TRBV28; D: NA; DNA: TGTGCCAGCAGTCCCCCGGGAGTTGAGCAGTTCTTC; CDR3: CASSPPGVEQFF
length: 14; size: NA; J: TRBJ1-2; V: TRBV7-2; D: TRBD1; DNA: TGTGCCAGCAGCCCGGGACAGGGTTCGGGTGGCTACACCTTC; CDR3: CASSPGQGSGGYTF
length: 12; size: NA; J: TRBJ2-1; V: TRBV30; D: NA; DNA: TGTGCCTGGAGGGACTATGGCAATGAGCAGTTCTTC; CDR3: CAWRDYGNEQFF
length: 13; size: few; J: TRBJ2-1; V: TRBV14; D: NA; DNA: TGTGCCAGCAGCCAAGATCGTAGGAATGAGCAGTTCTTC; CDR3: CASSQDRRNEQFF
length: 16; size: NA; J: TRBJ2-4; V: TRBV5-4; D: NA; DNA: TGTGCCAGCAGCTTGGAGGGAACTCGAGCCAAAAACATTCAGTACTTC; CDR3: CASSLEGTRAKNIQYF
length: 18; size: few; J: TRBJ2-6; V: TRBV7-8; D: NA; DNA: TGTGCCAGCAACCCCAGGGCAGGGGAGAGCACTGGGGCCAACGTCCTGACTTTC; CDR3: CASNPRAGESTGANVLTF
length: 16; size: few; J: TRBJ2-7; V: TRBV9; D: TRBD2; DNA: TGTGCCAGCAGCGTTTACCCGACTAGCGCGAGCGTCGAGCAGTACTTC; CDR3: CASSVYPTSASVEQYF
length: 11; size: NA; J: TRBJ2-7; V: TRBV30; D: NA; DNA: TGTGCCTGTTCTGCCGGGGGACGTCCGTACTTC; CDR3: CACSAGGRPYF
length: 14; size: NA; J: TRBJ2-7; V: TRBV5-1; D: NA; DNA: TGCGCCAGCAGCTCGACCCCGGAGGCCTACGAGCAGTACTTC; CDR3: CASSSTPEAYEQYF
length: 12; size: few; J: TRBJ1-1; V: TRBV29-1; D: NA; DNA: TGCAGCGTTGAGGGGGCTAACACTGAAGCTTTCTTT; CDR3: CSVEGANTEAFF
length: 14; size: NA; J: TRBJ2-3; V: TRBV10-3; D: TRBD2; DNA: TGTGCCATCAGGGCTAGCGGGGGCACAGATACGCAGTATTTT; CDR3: CAIRASGGTDTQYF
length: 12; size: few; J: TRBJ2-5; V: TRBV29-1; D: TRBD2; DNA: TGCAGCGTTGGGACTAGCGAAGAGACCCAGTACTTC; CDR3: CSVGTSEETQYF
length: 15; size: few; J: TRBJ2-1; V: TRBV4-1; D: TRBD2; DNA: TGCGCCAGCAGCCATGGAGCTAGCGGTTACAATGAGCAGTTCTTC; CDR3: CASSHGASGYNEQFF
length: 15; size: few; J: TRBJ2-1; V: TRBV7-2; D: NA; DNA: TGTGCCAGCAGCCCGGAGGCCTTTTACTCCAATGAGCAGTTCTTC; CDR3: CASSPEAFYSNEQFF
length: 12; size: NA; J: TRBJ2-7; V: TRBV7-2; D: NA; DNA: TGTGCCAGCAGCTTTACAGGGTACGAGCAGTACTTC; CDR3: CASSFTGYEQYF
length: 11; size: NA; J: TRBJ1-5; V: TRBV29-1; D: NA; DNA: TGCAGCGTTGGGGGTAATCAGCCCCAGCATTTT; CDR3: CSVGGNQPQHF
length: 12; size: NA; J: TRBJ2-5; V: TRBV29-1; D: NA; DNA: TGCAGCGTTCATAGCGGTCAAGAGACCCAGTACTTC; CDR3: CSVHSGQETQYF
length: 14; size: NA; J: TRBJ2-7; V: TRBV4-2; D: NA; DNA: TGTGCCAGCAGCCTGGACACGTACTCCTACGAGCAGTACTTC; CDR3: CASSLDTYSYEQYF
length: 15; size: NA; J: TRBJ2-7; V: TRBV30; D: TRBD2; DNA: TGTGCCTGGAGCACCAGCGGGAGGACTCGGGGGGAGCAGTACTTC; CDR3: CAWSTSGRTRGEQYF
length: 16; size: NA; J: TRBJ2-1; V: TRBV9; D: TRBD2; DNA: TGTGCCAGCAGCGCCACGTCGGGACTAGCGGGAGGGCCAGAGTTCTTC; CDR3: CASSATSGLAGGPEFF
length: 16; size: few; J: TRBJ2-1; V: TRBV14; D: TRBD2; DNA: TGTGCCAGCAGCCGCAACCCTAGCGGGGCATCGGAAGAGCAGTTCTTC; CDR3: CASSRNPSGASEEQFF
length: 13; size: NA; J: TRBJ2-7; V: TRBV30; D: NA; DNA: TGTGCCTGGAGTGTGACGGGACCGGACGAGCAGTACTTC; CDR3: CAWSVTGPDEQYF
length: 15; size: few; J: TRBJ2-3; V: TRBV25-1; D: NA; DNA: TGTGCCAGCAGTGATACAGGGTCGGTTGTGGATACGCAGTATTTT; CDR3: CASSDTGSVVDTQYF
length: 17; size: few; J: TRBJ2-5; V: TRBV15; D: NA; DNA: TGTGCCACCAGCGAGGGGCGGCAGGGAGGCTCCCAAGAGACCCAGTACTTC; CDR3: CATSEGRQGGSQETQYF
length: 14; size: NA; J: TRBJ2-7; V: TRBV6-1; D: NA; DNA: TGTGCCAGCAGTGTCCCGTCGGCCCAATACGAGCAGTACTTC; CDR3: CASSVPSAQYEQYF
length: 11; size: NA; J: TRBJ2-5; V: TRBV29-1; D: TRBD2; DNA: TGCAGCGGTGGGGAGGGAGAGACCCAGTACTTC; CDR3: CSGGEGETQYF
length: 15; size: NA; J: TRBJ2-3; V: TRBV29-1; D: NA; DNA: TGCAGCGCAGACGCCGGGCCCTTAGGCCCAGATACGCAGTATTTT; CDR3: CSADAGPLGPDTQYF
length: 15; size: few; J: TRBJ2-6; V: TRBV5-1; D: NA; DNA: TGCGCCAGCAGCTCGCAGCCCTCTGGGGCCAACGTCCTGACTTTC; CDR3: CASSSQPSGANVLTF